One and the same sample provided the 22 T cell receptor beta chains below, sequenced in a study of T cells in Graves' hyperthyroidism and ophthalmopathy. Template material for amplifying TCR beta CDR3 regions consisted of RNA transcripts. Researchers ran a first-round RT-PCR on the TCR CDR3 using the HTBI primer set. TCRdb itself ran the multiplex PCR reads through MiXCR, one entry per CDR3 protein. The data show over 500,000 distinct CDR3 sequences, 46% seen once. The sequenced material came from peripheral blood or thyroid tissue (not recorded which). The receptors here all came from an adult woman with Graves' disease, either hyperthyroidism or ophthalmopathy (not recorded which).

The J gene is TRBJ2-5, the V gene TRBV20-1, with 11 bases matching TRBD2. Germline V gives CDR1 DFQATT, CDR2 SNEGSKA (reference sequence). V was pared by 6 bases and J by 4 bases, with 16 bases of the junction left unmatched. This CDR3 spans 17 amino acids. For the CDR3, the DNA is TGCAGTGCCCTTCTCCCAGGACTAGCGGGCAGCCTAGAGACCCAGTACTTC. It translates to CSALLPGLAGSLETQYF.

This clonotype has a count of ten or more. The rearrangement uses TRBV2 and TRBJ1-5; D might be TRBD1 (5 bases). The CDR3 is 15 amino acids. CDR1 and CDR2 from the germline V gene are SNHLY and FYNNEI. V gave up 4 bases and J gave up 6 bases, with 16 bases separating them. CDR3 nucleotide sequence: TGTGCCAGCAGTGGTATGGCAGGGAGTCTTCAGCCCCAGCATTTT. Protein product: CASSGMAGSLQPQHF.

This clonotype was recorded many times. The rearrangement uses TRBV12-3 or TRBV12-4 and TRBJ1-5; no clear D gene. This CDR3 has 14 amino acids. V shed 7 bases and J shed 4 bases, with 14 bases lying between them. CDR3 nucleotides: TGTGCCAGCACCAAAGGGTCCAGAAATCAGCCCCAGCATTTT. Encoded protein: CASTKGSRNQPQHF.

Concerning this clonotype: An end of the junction does not agree with germline; a read error may underlie this. The CDR3 region has the DNA TGTGCCAGCAGCGTACGACAGGGGGTCAACGTCCTGACTTTC. It specifies CASSVRQGVNVLTF. The rearrangement joins TRBV9 to TRBJ2-6; 9 bases are a match to TRBD1. Germline lookup yields CDR1 SGDLS and CDR2 YYNGEE. The CDR3 extends over 14 amino acids.

As concerns this clonotype: Sequence at one end of the junction differs from germline and may be a read error. The rearrangement uses TRBV11-2 and TRBJ2-2; perhaps TRBD1 as D (5 bases). This CDR3 contains 11 residues. Germline V gene lookup returns CDR1 SGHAT and CDR2 FQNNGV. This chain's CDR3 is CASSLDLGLRF. The DNA for the CDR3 is TGTGCCAGCAGCTTAGACCTGGGGCTGCGGTTT.

V gene TRBV24-1 combines with J gene TRBJ2-5, with D perhaps assigned TRBD1 or TRBD2 (6 bases each). Trimming removed 6 bases from V and 9 bases from J, with 19 bases in between. The CDR3 spans 14 residues. From germline, CDR1 is KGHDR and CDR2 SFDVKD. The CDR3 reads CATSRIGGREAQYF. For the CDR3, the DNA is TGTGCCACCAGTCGAATCGGGGGCAGGGAGGCCCAGTACTTC.

This chain links TRBV7-2 with TRBJ1-2; 7 bases map to TRBD1. V shed 2 bases and J 2 bases; nucleotides not matched to a gene: 5. The CDR3 has 15 residues. Germline V gene sequence: CDR1 SGHTA, CDR2 FQGNSA. The CDR3 is CASSLFAGGNYGYTF. The DNA for the CDR3 is TGTGCCAGCAGCTTATTTGCAGGGGGAAACTATGGCTACACCTTC.

The sample holds many counts of this clonotype. The V and J genes are TRBV4-1 and TRBJ1-1; possible D gene TRBD1, 6 bases. Trimming left V 2 bases short and J 4 bases short, with 14 bases between. Germline-derived CDR1 and CDR2 are MGHRA and YSYEKL. The length of the CDR3 is 15 residues. The CDR3 protein is CASSQPQGKSTEAFF. The CDR3 bases are TGCGCCAGCAGCCAACCACAGGGTAAGAGCACTGAAGCTTTCTTT.

This chain joins TRBV29-1 and TRBJ1-4, with 7 bases matching TRBD1. Germline V gene lookup returns CDR1 SQVTM and CDR2 ANQGSEA. J gave up 7 bases and V 6 bases, and 8 bases lay outside the gene matches. This CDR3 is 13 amino acids long. The CDR3 coding sequence is TGCAGCGTGGCAGACAGGGCTGTTGAAAAACTGTTTTTT. As protein: CSVADRAVEKLFF.

This chain joins TRBV29-1 and TRBJ2-3; 9 nucleotides line up with TRBD2. CDR3 length: 16 amino acids. The ends lost 4 bases at V and 6 bases at J; junction bases unmatched: 14. Germline V CDR1 and CDR2: SQVTM, ANQGSEA. The CDR3 protein is CSVVGSSGRGTDTQYF. Here the CDR3 DNA reads TGCAGCGTTGTTGGGAGTAGCGGGAGAGGAACGGATACGCAGTATTTT.

DNA of the CDR3: TGCGCCAGCAGCCCCATGCCGTACCAAGAGACCCAGTACTTC. Its translation: CASSPMPYQETQYF. The V and J genes are TRBV4-3 and TRBJ2-5; no firm D call. The CDR3 extends over 14 amino acids. CDR1 and CDR2 (germline): LGHNA, YSLEER. The ends were cut back, 4 bases at V and 0 bases at J, with 9 bases in the middle.

As regards this clonotype: An end of the junction does not agree with germline; a read error may underlie this. DNA for the CDR3: TGTGCCATCAGTGTGGGGGATATGTCTGAAAACACCATATATTTT. Its translation: CAISVGDMSENTIYF. The chain links TRBV10-3 to TRBJ1-3; D perhaps matches TRBD1 (5 bases). In germline, CDR1 is ENHRY, CDR2 SYGVKD. This CDR3 contains 15 residues.

Of note for this clonotype: A single base separates this from a much larger clone, so it may be a read error. The chain links TRBV7-3 to TRBJ2-2; the D gene is possibly TRBD1 (5 bases). Germline V CDR1 and CDR2: SGHTA, FQGTGA. The CDR3 is 15 residues long. In DNA form, the CDR3 reads TGTGCCAACAGCTCAGACAGATCCGGCACCGGGGAGCTGTTTTTT. It codes for CANSSDRSGTGELFF.

This clonotype was observed at least ten times. The chain links TRBV14 to TRBJ2-5; D is unresolved. The CDR3 runs 13 residues. CDR1 and CDR2 from the germline V gene are SGHDN and FVKESK. V was pared by 2 bases and J by 3 bases, with 7 bases between. CDR3 in amino acids: CASSQSTEETQYF. The CDR3 coding sequence is TGTGCCAGCAGCCAATCCACCGAAGAGACCCAGTACTTC.

This clonotype was recorded at least ten times. V usage is TRBV2 and J usage is TRBJ2-5, with D possibly being TRBD2 (5 bases). The V gene lost 8 bases and the J gene lost 13 bases, with 17 bases spanning the gap. This CDR3 comprises 11 residues. The germline V gene encodes CDR1 SNHLY and CDR2 FYNNEI. The CDR3 protein is CASHTGLVPYF. CDR3 DNA sequence: TGTGCCAGCCACACGGGGTTGGTCCCGTACTTC.

This clonotype was picked up many times. The chain has TRBV10-3 and TRBJ1-2; 7 nucleotides line up with TRBD1. This CDR3 has 13 residues. Unmatched junction bases numbered 7, after V lost 10 bases and J lost 2 bases. Germline V gene sequence: CDR1 ENHRY, CDR2 SYGVKD. CDR3 sequence (DNA): TGTGCCAATCGGGACAGCACGAACTATGGCTACACCTTC. This gives the protein CANRDSTNYGYTF.

For this clonotype: This is likely a read error, given that the CDR3 carries no conserved phenylalanine or tryptophan at its end. No DNA is shown, since the ends of the CDR3 on it are uncertain; the CDR3 is the one TCRdb lists. The chain recombines TRBV19 with TRBJ1-5. The CDR3 length equals 10 residues, ends included. The germline CDR1 and CDR2 sequences are LNHDA and SQIVND (reference sequence). CDR3 sequence reads: CASSIRVLAG.

This clonotype has at least ten counts. This sequence joins TRBV7-3 and TRBJ2-6; no firm D call. The germline gives CDR1 SGHTA, CDR2 FQGTGA. CDR3 length: 14 residues. For the CDR3, the DNA is TGTCCAATCACCCCATCCGGCTGGGCCAACGTCCTGACTTTC. This translates into CPITPSGWANVLTF.

To note about this clonotype: This may come from a read error, since a much larger clone is one base off. The V call is TRBV6-2 or TRBV6-3, the J call TRBJ1-1, with TRBD1 as a possible D gene (6 bases). V gave up 2 bases and J gave up 1 base, with 8 bases separating them. This CDR3 spans 14 amino acids. Germline V gene data show CDR1 as MNHEY and CDR2 as SVGEGT. CDR3 nucleotides: TGTGCCAGCAGTTACGCGGACAGGAACACTGAAGCTTTCTTT. This encodes CASSYADRNTEAFF.

There are many counts of this clonotype. The junction departs from the called germline gene at one end, perhaps through a read error. J is TRBJ1-4 and V is TRBV15, with D maybe TRBD1 (5 bases). Germline lookup yields CDR1 LNHNV and CDR2 YYDKDF (reference sequence). This CDR3 contains 17 residues. This CDR3 reads CATSRNAGLGQNERLFF. In DNA, the CDR3 is TGTGCCACCAGCCGTAACGCTGGACTGGGGCAGAATGAAAGACTGTTTTTT.

In its sample, this clonotype was seen many times. V is TRBV5-1 and J is TRBJ2-7; 7 bases align to TRBD1. J lost 0 bases, V lost 3 bases, and 12 bases had no gene match. Germline lookup yields CDR1 SGHRS and CDR2 YFSETQ. The CDR3 contains 17 residues. In DNA, the CDR3 is TGCGCCAGCAGCTCGATTGCAGGGGGACACAACTCCTACGAGCAGTACTTC. Encoded protein: CASSSIAGGHNSYEQYF.

About this clonotype itself: One end of the junction varies from germline; a read error may be responsible. The chain recombines TRBV6-5 with TRBJ1-1, with a weak D call TRBD1 (6 bases). The CDR3 spans 15 residues. Germline CDR1 reads MNHEY; CDR2 reads SVGAGI. The CDR3 coding sequence is TGTGCCAGCAGTGACTCCGGGACACCGAACACTGAAGCTTTCTTT. It yields the protein CASSDSGTPNTEAFF.